This record looks at one TCR beta chain sequence and its context. The data were taken from a study of pediatric ulcerative colitis. Sequencing was at survey level. TCRdb's copy holds only in-frame clones and misses some; the assay was immunoSEQ multiplex PCR. Of roughly 54,000 clones in the sample, 75% to 90% are singletons; the top ten hold approximately 1.5%. The clonotype comes from a boy under 18 who was a control in a study of pediatric ulcerative colitis. The sequenced sample was blood.

As DNA, the CDR3 is TGCGCCAGCAACAGAGCTTTCTTT. Protein: CASNRAFF. The J gene is TRBJ1-1, the V gene TRBV5-1; D is uncertain. This CDR3 region has 8 residues. Germline V gene sequence: CDR1 SGHRS, CDR2 YFSETQ. Trimming left V 6 bases short and J 10 bases short, with 4 bases between.